A selection of T cell receptor beta chains follows, all from one sample in a study of cytomegalovirus exposure and HLA in healthy donors. Assay: immunoSEQ multiplex PCR; the TCRdb copy retains only in-frame clones and omits some. Among 120,000 or so clones listed, about 81% were seen once. Material: PBMCs. The receptors originated from a woman aged 45-59 years in good health and CMV-seropositive. Each CDR3 is given with its conserved first and last residue. Fields, in order: J gene, clone size, V gene, D gene, CDR3 DNA, CDR3 protein. A D gene is named only where the DNA matches it firmly. Only some rows state a clone size, as once, few, many or a class for expanded clones.

j_call: TRBJ2-2
clone_size: -
v_call: TRBV4-1
d_call: -
cdr3_nt: TGCGCCAGCAGCCAAGAAAGTTACGGGAGTGAGCTGTTTTTT
cdr3_aa: CASSQESYGSELFF

j_call: TRBJ1-6
clone_size: -
v_call: TRBV6-5
d_call: -
cdr3_nt: TGTGCCAGCACCCTAGCCGCCGCCTCACCCCTCCACTTT
cdr3_aa: CASTLAAASPLHF

j_call: TRBJ1-4
clone_size: once
v_call: TRBV7-9
d_call: -
cdr3_nt: TGTGCCAGCAGCTTAGGTCGGACAGCCTCGCCCTCTAATGAAAAACTGTTTTTT
cdr3_aa: CASSLGRTASPSNEKLFF

j_call: TRBJ1-3
clone_size: -
v_call: TRBV7-9
d_call: -
cdr3_nt: TGTGCCAGCAGCGTAGAATACAAACCTTCGGGAGGAAACACCATATATTTT
cdr3_aa: CASSVEYKPSGGNTIYF

j_call: TRBJ1-2
clone_size: few
v_call: TRBV27
d_call: -
cdr3_nt: TGTGCCAGCAGTTTATCCAGGGCTCATGGCTACACCTTC
cdr3_aa: CASSLSRAHGYTF

j_call: TRBJ1-1
clone_size: -
v_call: TRBV7-9
d_call: -
cdr3_nt: TGTGCCAGCAGCGCCCAGGGGAACACTGAAGCTTTCTTT
cdr3_aa: CASSAQGNTEAFF

j_call: TRBJ2-1
clone_size: -
v_call: TRBV12-5
d_call: TRBD1
cdr3_nt: TGTGCTAGTTCGATGGACAGGGGATACAATGAGCAGTTCTTC
cdr3_aa: CASSMDRGYNEQFF

j_call: TRBJ2-3
clone_size: -
v_call: TRBV5-1
d_call: -
cdr3_nt: TGCGCCAGCAGCTTGGAAAGAGATGGAGATACGCAGTATTTT
cdr3_aa: CASSLERDGDTQYF

j_call: TRBJ1-2
clone_size: -
v_call: TRBV6-1
d_call: TRBD1
cdr3_nt: TGTGCCAGCACCACTACCGGGACAGGGTACTTC
cdr3_aa: CASTTTGTGYF

j_call: TRBJ1-5
clone_size: -
v_call: TRBV4-2
d_call: TRBD1
cdr3_nt: TGTGCCAGCAGCCAAGCAATTGGACAGGGCGCCAGCAATCAGCCCCAGCATTTT
cdr3_aa: CASSQAIGQGASNQPQHF